One T cell receptor (beta chain) is described in this entry. The target antigen is unknown. Generated by immunoSEQ multiplex PCR, the TCRdb table keeps only in-frame clones and is missing some. The sample shows about 35,000 clones, roughly 80% of them seen only once. J gave up 6 bases and V 0 bases, and 16 bases lay outside the gene matches. The CDR3 extends over 18 amino acids. Germline CDR1 and CDR2: SGHRS and YFSETQ. This entry is derived from a study of PD-L1 blockade in urothelial cancer. About the research overall: Peripheral blood specimens exhibited a median yield of approximately 150,000 T cells.

The study's findings and limits: Durable-benefit patients expanded tumor-associated blood clones more at 3 weeks.

Stated time point: peripheral blood 6 weeks after treatment start. It was locally advanced or metastatic urothelial carcinoma that patients had. Patients yielded 1 to 8 samples each, pretreatment and on-treatment. This TCR derives from a man aged 40-50 years with urothelial cancer. Here the sequenced sample was PBMCs, taken around atezolizumab (anti-PD-L1) treatment. V usage is TRBV5-1 and J usage is TRBJ1-2; 8 nucleotides align to TRBD1. CDR3 loop: CASSLGGLTGTGLDGYTF. In nucleotides, the CDR3 is TGCGCCAGCAGCTTGGGAGGGTTAACCGGGACAGGACTGGATGGCTACACCTTC.